Listed here are 23 T cell receptor beta chains from one sample, sequenced in a study of monozygotic twins with inflammatory bowel disease (dated by TCRdb to the late 2010s). Receptors were amplified or captured by 5' RACE. This sample was sequenced with an Illumina HiSeq 2500. After the reads were reprocessed by TCRdb, one entry was made per CDR3 protein sequence, with no DNA. The sample table records some 130,000 distinct CDR3 sequences. The ten largest clonotypes hold 1% to 1.5% of the sample. The sequenced sample was blood. These receptors were collected from a human donor with ulcerative colitis or Crohn's disease, or a healthy co-twin of an affected twin (not recorded which).

The chain combines TRBV6-5 with TRBJ2-7. The CDR3 has 14 residues. Germline loops: CDR1 MNHEY, CDR2 SVGAGI. CDR3 sequence: CASSFRRGSYEQYF.

The rearrangement uses TRBV5-4 and TRBJ2-3; the D call from TCRdb, TRBD2, cannot be confirmed without DNA. Germline CDR1 is SGHNT and CDR2 is YYREEE (reference sequence). CDR3 length equals 17 residues. CDR3 region: CASSSTWVAGRTDTQYF.

V gene TRBV28 combines with J gene TRBJ2-3; TCRdb's assignment of TRBD2 cannot be checked, as there is no DNA. Germline CDR1 is MDHEN and CDR2 is SYDVKM. This CDR3 contains 15 residues. The CDR3 loop reads CASNPLAGFTDTQYF. Using reference TRBV28 and TRBJ2-3 for the parts outside the CDR3, the full variable domain is DVKVTQSSRYLVKRTGEKVFLECVQDMDHENMFWYRQDPGLGLRLIYFSYDVKMKEKGDIPEGYSVSREKKERFSLILESASTNQTSMYLCASNPLAGFTDTQYFGPGTRLTVL.

The genes are TRBV7-3 and TRBJ2-1; as DNA is missing, the TRBD2 call by TCRdb cannot be tested. CDR3 length equals 15 residues. Germline assignment: CDR1 SGHTA and CDR2 FQGTGA. CDR3 loop: CASSLFGRSNNEQFF.

This sequence joins TRBV7-2 and TRBJ2-3; lacking DNA, the TRBD1 call made by TCRdb goes unchecked. The CDR3 contains 16 residues. Germline loops: CDR1 SGHTA, CDR2 FQGNSA. CDR3 sequence: CASSSSGTANTDTQYF.

V is TRBV7-3 and J is TRBJ2-1; the D gene TCRdb calls, TRBD2, cannot be checked with no DNA. The V gene's germline CDR1 is SGHTA and CDR2 FQGTGA. The CDR3 has 16 residues. The CDR3 is CASSSRGRSYYNEQFF.

This chain links TRBV27 with TRBJ1-2; the TCRdb D gene call, TRBD1, has no DNA to confirm it. The CDR3 has 16 amino acids. The germline V gene encodes CDR1 MNHEY and CDR2 SMNVEV (reference sequence). The CDR3 protein is CASSFSPGGWNYGYTF.

The CDR3 sequence: CASTPPETGSLYGYTF. The J gene is TRBJ1-2, the V gene TRBV7-9; the D call from TCRdb, TRBD1, cannot be confirmed without DNA. The V gene's germline CDR1 is SEHNR and CDR2 FQNEAQ (reference sequence). This CDR3 contains 16 residues.

V and J are TRBV7-8 and TRBJ2-7. The germline gives CDR1 SGHVS, CDR2 FQNEAQ. This CDR3 region has 13 residues. Here the CDR3 reads CASSLQGYYEQYF.

The chain employs TRBV28 and TRBJ2-5; the D call of TRBD1 rests on TCRdb alone, since no DNA is present to check it. CDR1 is MDHEN, CDR2 SYDVKM, per germline. This CDR3 spans 15 amino acids. The CDR3 here is CASSLRSPGAETQYF.

The V and J genes are TRBV7-8 and TRBJ2-1; the TCRdb call, TRBD2, lacks DNA for checking. The CDR3 spans 16 residues. Germline V gene sequence: CDR1 SGHVS, CDR2 FQNEAQ. The CDR3 here is CASSLKAGGSYNEQFF.

The rearrangement uses TRBV5-1 and TRBJ1-2; absent DNA, TCRdb's TRBD1 call cannot be checked. CDR3 length equals 15 residues. Germline loops: CDR1 SGHRS, CDR2 YFSETQ. The CDR3 region is CASSWEQGGNYGYTF. Together with reference TRBV5-1 and TRBJ1-2, the CDR3 gives the full variable domain: KAGVTQTPRYLIKTRGQQVTLSCSPISGHRSVSWYQQTPGQGLQFLFEYFSETQRNKGNFPGRFSGRQFSNSRSEMNVSTLELGDSALYLCASSWEQGGNYGYTFGSGTRLTVV.

This chain joins TRBV19 and TRBJ1-1. The CDR3 has 11 amino acids. CDR1 is LNHDA and CDR2 is SQIVND in the germline V gene (reference sequence). The CDR3 sequence: CASSIGIAAFF.

The CDR3 spells CSATLVLAGLAFNEQFF. This chain connects TRBV20-1 to TRBJ2-1; TCRdb outputs TRBD2, but without DNA this stays unchecked. CDR1 is DFQATT, CDR2 SNEGSKA, per germline (reference sequence). This CDR3 has 17 amino acids.

V gene TRBV12-3 or TRBV12-4 combines with J gene TRBJ1-2. The CDR3 contains 14 residues. CDR3 sequence reads: CASTLMEGYRGYTF.

The chain combines TRBV4-3 with TRBJ2-1; TCRdb outputs TRBD2, but without DNA this stays unchecked. Germline V gene lookup returns CDR1 LGHNA and CDR2 YSLEER. This CDR3 has 16 residues. This chain's CDR3 is CASSPALGLNSNEQFF.

The genes are TRBV7-3 and TRBJ2-3. The CDR3 sequence is 13 residues long. Germline CDR1 and CDR2: SGHTA and FQGTGA. Here the CDR3 reads CASSSHGTDTQYF.

The chain joins TRBV27 to TRBJ2-1; TCRdb proposes TRBD2, but this gene call is untestable without DNA. Germline CDR1 and CDR2: MNHEY and SMNVEV (reference sequence). CDR3 length: 15 amino acids. CDR3 loop: CASSFWREGVNEQFF.

This CDR3 reads CASSLRLAGLQETQYF. The genes are TRBV5-1 and TRBJ2-5; lacking DNA, the TRBD2 call made by TCRdb goes unchecked. The CDR3 covers 16 residues. Per germline, CDR1 SGHRS and CDR2 YFSETQ.

The V gene is TRBV4-3, the J gene TRBJ2-3. The germline CDR1 and CDR2 sequences are LGHNA and YSLEER. This CDR3 spans 18 amino acids. This chain's CDR3 is CASSQREVRFSSIDTQYF.

This chain links TRBV12-3 or TRBV12-4 with TRBJ2-5. The CDR3 sequence is 13 residues long. The CDR3 spells CASTLVGRETQYF.

The chain recombines TRBV9 with TRBJ2-7. CDR3 length: 14 amino acids. Germline values: CDR1 SGDLS, CDR2 YYNGEE. CDR3 residues: CASSVGGDSYEQYF. The whole variable domain, remainder taken from reference TRBV9 and TRBJ2-7, is DSGVTQTPKHLITATGQRVTLRCSPRSGDLSVYWYQQSLDQGLQFLIQYYNGEERAKGNILERFSAQQFPDLHSELNLSSLELGDSALYFCASSVGGDSYEQYFGPGTRLTVT.

V usage is TRBV20-1 and J usage is TRBJ1-5; the TRBD1 assignment by TCRdb is unverifiable without DNA. The CDR3 has 15 residues. The germline gives CDR1 DFQATT, CDR2 SNEGSKA (reference sequence). CDR3 amino acids: CSASTGTGGNQPQHF.